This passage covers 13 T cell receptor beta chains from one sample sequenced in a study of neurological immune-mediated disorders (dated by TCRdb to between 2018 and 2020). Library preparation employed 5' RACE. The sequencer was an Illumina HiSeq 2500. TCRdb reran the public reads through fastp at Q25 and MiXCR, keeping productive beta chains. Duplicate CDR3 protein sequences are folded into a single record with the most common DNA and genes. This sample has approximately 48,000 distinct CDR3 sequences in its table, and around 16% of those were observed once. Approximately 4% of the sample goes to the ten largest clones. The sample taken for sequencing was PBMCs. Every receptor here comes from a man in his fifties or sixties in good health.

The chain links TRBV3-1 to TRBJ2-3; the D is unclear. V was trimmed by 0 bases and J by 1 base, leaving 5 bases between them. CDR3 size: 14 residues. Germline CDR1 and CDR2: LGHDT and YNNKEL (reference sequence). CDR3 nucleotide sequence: TGTGCCAGCAGCCAAGATATCGGCACAGATACGCAGTATTTT. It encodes CASSQDIGTDTQYF.

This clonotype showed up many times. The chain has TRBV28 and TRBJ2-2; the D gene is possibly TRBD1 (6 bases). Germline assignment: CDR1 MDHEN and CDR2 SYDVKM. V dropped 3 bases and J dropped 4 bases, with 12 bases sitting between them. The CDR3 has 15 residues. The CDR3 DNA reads TGTGCCAGCAGTTTGAGGACAGCTCTCACCGGGGAGCTGTTTTTT. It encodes CASSLRTALTGELFF. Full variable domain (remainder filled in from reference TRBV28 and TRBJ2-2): DVKVTQSSRYLVKRTGEKVFLECVQDMDHENMFWYRQDPGLGLRLIYFSYDVKMKEKGDIPEGYSVSREKKERFSLILESASTNQTSMYLCASSLRTALTGELFFGEGSRLTVL.

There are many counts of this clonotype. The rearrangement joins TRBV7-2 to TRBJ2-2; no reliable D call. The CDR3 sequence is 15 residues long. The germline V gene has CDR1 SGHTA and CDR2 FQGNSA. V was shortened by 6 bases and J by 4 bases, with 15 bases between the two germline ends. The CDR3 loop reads CASRPEVVVTGELFF. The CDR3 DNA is TGTGCCAGCAGACCTGAGGTGGTTGTCACCGGGGAGCTGTTTTTT.

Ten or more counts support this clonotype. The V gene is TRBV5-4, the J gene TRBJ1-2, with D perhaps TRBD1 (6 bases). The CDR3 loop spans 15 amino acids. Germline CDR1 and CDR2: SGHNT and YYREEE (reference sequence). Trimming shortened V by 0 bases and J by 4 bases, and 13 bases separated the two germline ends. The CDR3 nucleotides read TGTGCCAGCAGCTTGGGATCGACAGGAGGCTATGGCTACACCTTC. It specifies CASSLGSTGGYGYTF. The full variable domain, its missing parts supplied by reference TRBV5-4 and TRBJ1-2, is ETGVTQSPTHLIKTRGQQVTLRCSSQSGHNTVSWYQQALGQGPQFIFQYYREEENGRGNFPPRFSGLQFPNYSSELNVNALELDDSALYLCASSLGSTGGYGYTFGSGTRLTVV.

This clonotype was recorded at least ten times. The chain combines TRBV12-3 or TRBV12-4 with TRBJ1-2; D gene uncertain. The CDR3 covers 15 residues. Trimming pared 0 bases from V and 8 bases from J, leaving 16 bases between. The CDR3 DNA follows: TGTGCCAGCAGTTTAGCGCTACGGACGCAGAGCGGCTACACCTTC. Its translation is CASSLALRTQSGYTF.

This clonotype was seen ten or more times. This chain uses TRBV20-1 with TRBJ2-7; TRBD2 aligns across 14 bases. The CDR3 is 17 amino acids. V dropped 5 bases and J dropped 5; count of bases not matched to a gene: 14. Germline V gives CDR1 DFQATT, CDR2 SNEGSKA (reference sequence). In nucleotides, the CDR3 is TGCAGTGCTCCCCCCCCCGGGACTAGCGGGAGAGGGAACGAGCAGTACTTC. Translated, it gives CSAPPPGTSGRGNEQYF.

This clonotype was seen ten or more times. CDR3 nucleotide sequence: TGTGCCAGCAGCCCGGGACTAGCGCAAGATACGCAGTATTTT. This translates into CASSPGLAQDTQYF. The V call is TRBV5-5, the J call TRBJ2-3; 10 nucleotides line up with TRBD2. V shed 4 bases, J shed 5 bases, and the junction held 4 bases outside the gene matches. This CDR3 spans 14 amino acids. Germline lookup yields CDR1 SGHKS and CDR2 YYEKEE (reference sequence).

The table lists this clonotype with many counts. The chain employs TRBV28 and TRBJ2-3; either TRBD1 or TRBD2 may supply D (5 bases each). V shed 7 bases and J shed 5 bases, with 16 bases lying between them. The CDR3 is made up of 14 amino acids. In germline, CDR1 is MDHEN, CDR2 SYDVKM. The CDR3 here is CASTRGAGIDTQYF. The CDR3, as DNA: TGTGCCAGCACCCGAGGGGCAGGGATAGATACGCAGTATTTT. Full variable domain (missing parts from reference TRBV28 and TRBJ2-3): DVKVTQSSRYLVKRTGEKVFLECVQDMDHENMFWYRQDPGLGLRLIYFSYDVKMKEKGDIPEGYSVSREKKERFSLILESASTNQTSMYLCASTRGAGIDTQYFGPGTRLTVL.

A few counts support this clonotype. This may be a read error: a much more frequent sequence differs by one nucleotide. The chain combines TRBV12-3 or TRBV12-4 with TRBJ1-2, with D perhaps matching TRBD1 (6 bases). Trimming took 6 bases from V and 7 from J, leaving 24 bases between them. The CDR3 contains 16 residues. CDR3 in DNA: TGTGCCAGCAGCACATTCCCGACAGGCGTTTATTTTGGCTACACCTTC. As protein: CASSTFPTGVYFGYTF.

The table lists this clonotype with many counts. The CDR3 region has the DNA TGCAGTGCTAGAGCGGGACAGGGGGCCCGGAGAACCGGGGAGCTGTTTTTT. Translation: CSARAGQGARRTGELFF. The gene calls are TRBV20-1 and TRBJ2-2; TRBD1 matches at 12 bases. CDR1 is DFQATT, CDR2 SNEGSKA, per germline (reference sequence). The junction had 8 bases not matched to a gene; V was cut back by 1 base and J by 5 bases. The CDR3 totals 17 residues.

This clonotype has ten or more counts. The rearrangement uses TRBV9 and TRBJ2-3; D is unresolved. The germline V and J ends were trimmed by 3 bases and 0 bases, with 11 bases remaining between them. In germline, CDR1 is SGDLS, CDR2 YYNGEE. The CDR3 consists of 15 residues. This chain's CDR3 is CASSAGRLSTDTQYF. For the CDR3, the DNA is TGTGCCAGCAGCGCCGGACGCCTCAGCACAGATACGCAGTATTTT.

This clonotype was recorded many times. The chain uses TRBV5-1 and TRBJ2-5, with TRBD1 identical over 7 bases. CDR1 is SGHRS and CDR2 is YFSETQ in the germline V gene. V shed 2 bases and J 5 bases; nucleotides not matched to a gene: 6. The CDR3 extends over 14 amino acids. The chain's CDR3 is CASSLDREKETQYF. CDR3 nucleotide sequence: TGCGCCAGCAGCTTAGACAGGGAGAAGGAGACCCAGTACTTC.

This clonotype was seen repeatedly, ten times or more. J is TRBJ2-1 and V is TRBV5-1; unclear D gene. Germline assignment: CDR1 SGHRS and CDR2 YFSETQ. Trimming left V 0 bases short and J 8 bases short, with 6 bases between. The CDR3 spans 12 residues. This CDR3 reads CASSLGSDEQFF. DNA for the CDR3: TGCGCCAGCAGCTTGGGTTCAGATGAGCAGTTCTTC.